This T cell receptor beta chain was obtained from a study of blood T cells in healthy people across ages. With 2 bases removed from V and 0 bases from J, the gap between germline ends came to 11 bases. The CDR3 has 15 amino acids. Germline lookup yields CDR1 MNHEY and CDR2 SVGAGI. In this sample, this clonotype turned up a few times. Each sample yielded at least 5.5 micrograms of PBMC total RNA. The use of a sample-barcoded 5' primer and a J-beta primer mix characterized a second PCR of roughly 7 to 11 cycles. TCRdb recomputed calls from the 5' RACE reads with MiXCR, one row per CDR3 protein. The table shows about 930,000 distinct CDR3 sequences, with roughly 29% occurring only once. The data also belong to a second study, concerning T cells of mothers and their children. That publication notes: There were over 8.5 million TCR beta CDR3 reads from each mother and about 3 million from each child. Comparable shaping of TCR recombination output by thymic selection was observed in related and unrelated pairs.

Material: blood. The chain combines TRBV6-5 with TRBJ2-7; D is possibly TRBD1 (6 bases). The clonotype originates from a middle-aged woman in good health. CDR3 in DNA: TGTGCCAGCAGTTACCTCCAGGACAGCTCCTACGAGCAGTACTTC. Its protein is CASSYLQDSSYEQYF.